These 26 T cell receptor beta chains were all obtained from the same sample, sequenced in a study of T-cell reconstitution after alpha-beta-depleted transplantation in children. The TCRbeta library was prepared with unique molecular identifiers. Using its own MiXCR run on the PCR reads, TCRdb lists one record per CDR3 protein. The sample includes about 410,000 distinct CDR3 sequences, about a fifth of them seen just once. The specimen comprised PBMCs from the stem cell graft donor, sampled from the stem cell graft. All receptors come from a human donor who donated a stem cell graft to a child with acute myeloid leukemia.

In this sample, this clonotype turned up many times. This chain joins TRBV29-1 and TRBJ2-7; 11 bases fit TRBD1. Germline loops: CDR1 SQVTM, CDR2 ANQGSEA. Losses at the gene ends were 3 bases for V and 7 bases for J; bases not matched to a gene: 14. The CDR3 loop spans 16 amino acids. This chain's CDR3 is CSVDLPNGQGAGEQYF. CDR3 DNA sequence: TGCAGCGTTGACCTCCCGAATGGACAGGGGGCAGGTGAGCAGTACTTC.

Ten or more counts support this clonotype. CDR3 DNA: TGTGCCAGCAGTTACGGCTCCGGGACAGGGGGCGCAGAGACCCAGTACTTC. It specifies CASSYGSGTGGAETQYF. This sequence joins TRBV6-5 and TRBJ2-5; 12 bases align to TRBD1. Germline-derived CDR1 and CDR2 are MNHEY and SVGAGI. The length of the CDR3 is 17 residues. The ends lost 2 bases at V and 4 bases at J; junction bases unmatched: 8.

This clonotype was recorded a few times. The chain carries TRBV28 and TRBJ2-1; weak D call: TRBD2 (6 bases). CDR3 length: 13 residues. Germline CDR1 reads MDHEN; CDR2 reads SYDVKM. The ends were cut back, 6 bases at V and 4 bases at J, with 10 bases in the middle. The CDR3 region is CASSSSAYNEQFF. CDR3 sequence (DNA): TGTGCCAGCAGCTCTAGCGCATACAATGAGCAGTTCTTC.

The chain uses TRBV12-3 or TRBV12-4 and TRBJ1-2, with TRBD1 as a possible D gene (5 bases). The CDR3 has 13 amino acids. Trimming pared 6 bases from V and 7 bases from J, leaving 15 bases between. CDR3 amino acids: CASSPNGGGGYTF. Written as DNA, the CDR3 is TGTGCCAGCAGCCCTAATGGGGGGGGTGGCTACACCTTC.

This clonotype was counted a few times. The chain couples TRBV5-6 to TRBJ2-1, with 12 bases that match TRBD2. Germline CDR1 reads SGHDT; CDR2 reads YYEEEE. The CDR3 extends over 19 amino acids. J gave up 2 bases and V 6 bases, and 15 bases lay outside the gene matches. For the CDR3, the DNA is TGTGCCAGCAACCCTGATGGGGCTAGCGGGAGGGGCACCTACAATGAGCAGTTCTTC. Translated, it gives CASNPDGASGRGTYNEQFF. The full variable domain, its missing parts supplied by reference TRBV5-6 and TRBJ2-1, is DAGVTQSPTHLIKTRGQQVTLRCSPKSGHDTVSWYQQALGQGPQFIFQYYEEEERQRGNFPDRFSGHQFPNYSSELNVNALLLGDSALYLCASNPDGASGRGTYNEQFFGPGTRLTVL.

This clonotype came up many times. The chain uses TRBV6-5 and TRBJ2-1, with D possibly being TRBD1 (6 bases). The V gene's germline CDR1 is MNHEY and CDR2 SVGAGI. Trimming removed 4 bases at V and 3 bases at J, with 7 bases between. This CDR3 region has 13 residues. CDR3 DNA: TGTGCCAGCAGTTCCAGGGGCTACAATGAGCAGTTCTTC. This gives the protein CASSSRGYNEQFF.

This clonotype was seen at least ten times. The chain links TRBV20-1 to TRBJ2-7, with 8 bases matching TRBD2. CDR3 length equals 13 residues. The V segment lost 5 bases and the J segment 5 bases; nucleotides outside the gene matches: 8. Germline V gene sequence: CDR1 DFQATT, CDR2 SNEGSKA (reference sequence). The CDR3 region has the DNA TGCAGTGCTGGCCGCGTAGCGGGGAACGAGCAGTACTTC. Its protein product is CSAGRVAGNEQYF.

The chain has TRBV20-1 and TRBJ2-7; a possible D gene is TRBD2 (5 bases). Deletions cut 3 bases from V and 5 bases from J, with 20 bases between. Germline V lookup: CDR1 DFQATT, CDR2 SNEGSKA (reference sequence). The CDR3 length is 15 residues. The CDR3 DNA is TGCAGTGCTAGGGACGGGGTCGGCTTGCCTCACGAGCAGTACTTC. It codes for CSARDGVGLPHEQYF.

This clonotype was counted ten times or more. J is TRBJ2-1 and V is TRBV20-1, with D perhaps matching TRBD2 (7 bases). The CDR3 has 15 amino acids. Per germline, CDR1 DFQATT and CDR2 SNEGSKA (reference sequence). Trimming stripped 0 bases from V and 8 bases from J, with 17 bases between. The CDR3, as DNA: TGCAGTGCTAGAGATGGGGGCGGGAGCATCGATGAGCAGTTCTTC. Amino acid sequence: CSARDGGGSIDEQFF.

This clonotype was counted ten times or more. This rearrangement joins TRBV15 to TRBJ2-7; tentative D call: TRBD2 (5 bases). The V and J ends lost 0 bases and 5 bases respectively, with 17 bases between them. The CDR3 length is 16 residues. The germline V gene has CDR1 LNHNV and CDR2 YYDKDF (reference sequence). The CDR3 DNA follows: TGTGCCACCAGCAGAGAATTGAGCGGAGTTACGGACGAGCAGTACTTC. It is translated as CATSRELSGVTDEQYF.

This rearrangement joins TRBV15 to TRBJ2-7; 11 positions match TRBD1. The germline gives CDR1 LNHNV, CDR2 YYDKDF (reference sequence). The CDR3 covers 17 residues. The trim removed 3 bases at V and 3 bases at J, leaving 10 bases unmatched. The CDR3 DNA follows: TGTGCCACCAGCAGTGATAACTCCGGGACAGGGGGCTACGAGCAGTACTTC. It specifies CATSSDNSGTGGYEQYF.

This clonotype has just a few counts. The CDR3 here is CASSYRTDTDTQYF. CDR3 DNA: TGTGCCAGCAGCTACCGGACAGACACAGATACGCAGTATTTT. The chain joins TRBV3-1 to TRBJ2-3; weak D call: TRBD1 (6 bases). Germline V lookup: CDR1 LGHDT, CDR2 YNNKEL (reference sequence). The CDR3 consists of 14 residues. V was trimmed by 5 bases and J by 2 bases, leaving 11 bases between them.

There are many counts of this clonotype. CDR3 DNA sequence: TGCAGCGTTACTAGCGGAACACCCCTTGAGACCCAGTACTTC. This gives the protein CSVTSGTPLETQYF. This rearrangement joins TRBV29-1 to TRBJ2-5; 8 bases agree with TRBD2. V trimming: 5 bases; J trimming: 5 bases; junction bases outside the gene matches: 10. Per germline, CDR1 SQVTM and CDR2 ANQGSEA. The CDR3 is made up of 14 amino acids.

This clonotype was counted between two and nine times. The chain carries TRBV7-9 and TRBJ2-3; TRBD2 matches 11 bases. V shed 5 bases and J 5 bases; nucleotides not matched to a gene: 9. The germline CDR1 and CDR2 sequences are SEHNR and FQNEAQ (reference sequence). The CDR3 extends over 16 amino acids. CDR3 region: CASSRPGLAEGDTQYF. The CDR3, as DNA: TGTGCCAGCAGCCGACCGGGACTAGCGGAGGGAGATACGCAGTATTTT.

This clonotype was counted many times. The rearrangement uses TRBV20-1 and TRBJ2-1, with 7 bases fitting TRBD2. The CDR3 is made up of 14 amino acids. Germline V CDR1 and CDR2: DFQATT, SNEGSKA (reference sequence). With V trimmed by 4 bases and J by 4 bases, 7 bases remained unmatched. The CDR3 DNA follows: TGCAGTGCTACGGGAGGAATGGGGTACAATGAGCAGTTCTTC. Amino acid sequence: CSATGGMGYNEQFF.

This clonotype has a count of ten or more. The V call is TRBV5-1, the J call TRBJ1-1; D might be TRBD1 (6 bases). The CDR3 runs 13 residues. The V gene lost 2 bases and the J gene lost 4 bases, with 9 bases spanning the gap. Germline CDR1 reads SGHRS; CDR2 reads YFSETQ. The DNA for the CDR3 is TGCGCCAGCAGCTTAGGGGGTGGCACTGAAGCTTTCTTT. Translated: CASSLGGGTEAFF.

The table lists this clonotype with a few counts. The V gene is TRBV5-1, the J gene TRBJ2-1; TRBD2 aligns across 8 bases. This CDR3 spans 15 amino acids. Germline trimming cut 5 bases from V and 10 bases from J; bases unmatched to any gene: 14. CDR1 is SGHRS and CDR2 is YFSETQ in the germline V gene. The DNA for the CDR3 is TGCGCCAGCAGTAAGGATACCGGGACTAGTGGCGAGCAGTTCTTC. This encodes CASSKDTGTSGEQFF.

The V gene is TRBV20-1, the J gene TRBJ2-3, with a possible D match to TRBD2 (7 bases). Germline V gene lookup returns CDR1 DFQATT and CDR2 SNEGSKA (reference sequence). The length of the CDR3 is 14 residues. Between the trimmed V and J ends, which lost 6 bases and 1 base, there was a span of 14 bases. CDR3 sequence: CSAKPGGGTDTQYF. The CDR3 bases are TGCAGTGCAAAACCGGGGGGCGGCACAGATACGCAGTATTTT.

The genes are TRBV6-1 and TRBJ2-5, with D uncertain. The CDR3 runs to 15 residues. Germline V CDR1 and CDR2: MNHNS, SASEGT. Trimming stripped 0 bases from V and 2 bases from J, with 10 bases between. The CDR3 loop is CASSEALSSQETQYF. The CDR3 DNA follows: TGTGCCAGCAGTGAAGCGCTCTCATCGCAAGAGACCCAGTACTTC.

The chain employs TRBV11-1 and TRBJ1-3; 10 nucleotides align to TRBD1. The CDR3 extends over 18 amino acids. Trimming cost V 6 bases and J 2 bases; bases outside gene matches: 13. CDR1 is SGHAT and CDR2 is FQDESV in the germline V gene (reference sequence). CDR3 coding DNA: TGTGCCAGCAGTTACCTTACCGGGACAGGGGATCCTGGAAACACCATATATTTT. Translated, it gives CASSYLTGTGDPGNTIYF.

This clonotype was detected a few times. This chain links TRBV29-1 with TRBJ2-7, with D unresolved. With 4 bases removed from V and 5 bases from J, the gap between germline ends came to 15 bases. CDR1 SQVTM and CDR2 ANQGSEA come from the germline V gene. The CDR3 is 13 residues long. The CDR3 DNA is TGCAGCGTTGCCCCTCTCTATTCTGACGAGCAGTACTTC. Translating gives CSVAPLYSDEQYF.

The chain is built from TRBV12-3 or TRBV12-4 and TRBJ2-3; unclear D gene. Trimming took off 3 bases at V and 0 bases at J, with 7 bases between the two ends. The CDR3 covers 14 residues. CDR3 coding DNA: TGTGCCAGCAGTTTCGGGTTTAGCACAGATACGCAGTATTTT. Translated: CASSFGFSTDTQYF.

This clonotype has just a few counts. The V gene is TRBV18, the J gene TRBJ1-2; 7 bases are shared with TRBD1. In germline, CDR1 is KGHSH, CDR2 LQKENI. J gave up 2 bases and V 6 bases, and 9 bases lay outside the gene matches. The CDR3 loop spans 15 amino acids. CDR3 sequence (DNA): TGTGCCAGCTCGCGAGGGACAGCCCAAAACTATGGCTACACCTTC. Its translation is CASSRGTAQNYGYTF.

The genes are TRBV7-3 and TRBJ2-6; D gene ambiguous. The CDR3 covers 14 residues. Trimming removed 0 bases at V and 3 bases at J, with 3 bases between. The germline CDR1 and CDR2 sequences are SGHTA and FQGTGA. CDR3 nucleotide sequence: TGTGCCAGCAGCTTAACGGGTGGGGCCAACGTCCTGACTTTC. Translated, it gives CASSLTGGANVLTF.

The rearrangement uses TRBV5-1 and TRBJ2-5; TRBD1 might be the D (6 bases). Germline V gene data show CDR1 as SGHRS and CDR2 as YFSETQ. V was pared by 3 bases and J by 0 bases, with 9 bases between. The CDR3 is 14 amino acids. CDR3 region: CASSSRTDQETQYF. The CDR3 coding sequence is TGCGCCAGCAGCTCCAGGACAGACCAAGAGACCCAGTACTTC.

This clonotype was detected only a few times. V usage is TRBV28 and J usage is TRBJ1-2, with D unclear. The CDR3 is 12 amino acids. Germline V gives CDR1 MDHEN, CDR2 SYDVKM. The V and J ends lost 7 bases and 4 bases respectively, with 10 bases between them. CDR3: CASIEEPYGYTF. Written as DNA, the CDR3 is TGTGCCAGCATTGAAGAACCCTATGGCTACACCTTC.